Listed here are 11 T cell receptor beta chains from one sample, sequenced in a study of shared clonotypes between healthy human individuals. Cells designated naive CD8 were CD45RO-negative and were positively selected for CCR7, with terminally differentiated effector memory CD45RA+ cells excluded. The protocol was immunoSEQ multiplex PCR, while the TCRdb copy is restricted to in-frame clones and leaves out a portion. The sample holds hundreds of thousands of clones; more than 95% are singletons and the top ten take 0.3% to 0.35%. Sequenced material: naive CD8+ T cells sorted from blood. Receptors originate from a man aged 25 to 40 in good health.

The chain joins TRBV27 to TRBJ2-2; the match to TRBD1 covers 9 bases. Losses at the gene ends were 8 bases for V and 2 bases for J; bases not matched to a gene: 3. Germline CDR1 MNHEY, CDR2 SMNVEV (reference sequence). The CDR3 is made up of 14 amino acids. CDR3 sequence: CASLGQGNTGELFF. As DNA, the CDR3 is TGTGCCAGCCTGGGACAGGGCAACACCGGGGAGCTGTTTTTT.

A single count supports this clone. The V gene is TRBV11-3, the J gene TRBJ2-3; 13 bases align to TRBD2. V gave up 5 bases and J gave up 2 bases; unmatched junction bases: 10. The germline gives CDR1 SGHNT, CDR2 YENEEA. This CDR3 is built from 18 residues. The CDR3 DNA follows: TGTGCCAGCAGCCGAATGTCCGGGACTAGCGGGACCACAGATACGCAGTATTTT. It translates to CASSRMSGTSGTTDTQYF.

V gene TRBV29-1 combines with J gene TRBJ2-1; perhaps D is TRBD1 or TRBD2 (5 bases each). CDR1 is SQVTM, CDR2 ANQGSEA, per germline. The CDR3 extends over 12 amino acids. V was clipped by 7 bases and J by 5 bases, with 12 bases between them. The CDR3 sequence is CSAWDVNNEQFF. In nucleotides, the CDR3 is TGCAGCGCCTGGGACGTCAACAATGAGCAGTTCTTC.

J is TRBJ2-5 and V is TRBV6-6; 7 bases line up with TRBD2. The CDR3 spans 15 residues. Germline CDR1 is MNHNY and CDR2 is SVGAGI (reference sequence). The V and J ends lost 2 bases and 4 bases, in that order; junction bases with no gene match: 7. The CDR3 DNA is TGTGCCAGCAGTTACCGGCGGGAGAAAGGAGAGACCCAGTACTTC. Protein sequence: CASSYRREKGETQYF.

V and J are TRBV7-9 and TRBJ2-7; D is unclear. The V gene lost 5 bases and the J gene lost 2 bases, with 10 bases spanning the gap. This CDR3 is built from 13 residues. Per germline, CDR1 SEHNR and CDR2 FQNEAQ (reference sequence). CDR3 region: CASSPTGAYEQYF. The CDR3 coding sequence is TGTGCCAGCAGCCCGACTGGAGCCTACGAGCAGTACTTC.

This chain connects TRBV18 to TRBJ1-2; D ambiguous. CDR3 size: 13 residues. Germline CDR1 and CDR2: KGHSH and LQKENI. The V and J ends lost 3 bases and 1 base respectively, with 6 bases between them. This CDR3 reads CASSPSDNYGYTF. The CDR3 bases are TGTGCCAGCTCACCCTCAGATAACTATGGCTACACCTTC.

This clone was counted a single time. The chain is built from TRBV9 and TRBJ2-3, with 7 bases that match TRBD2. The germline V gene encodes CDR1 SGDLS and CDR2 YYNGEE. Unmatched junction bases numbered 12, after V lost 7 bases and J lost 4 bases. This CDR3 comprises 15 residues. In DNA form, the CDR3 reads TGTGCCAGCGACTCCGGGGGAGGGCCCCCAGATACGCAGTATTTT. Its protein is CASDSGGGPPDTQYF.

This chain uses TRBV15 with TRBJ1-1, with D unresolved. The V end lost 0 bases, the J end lost 7 bases, and 6 bases lay between the germline ends. Looked up from germline, CDR1 is LNHNV and CDR2 is YYDKDF (reference sequence). This CDR3 region has 12 residues. The CDR3 loop is CATSRDLNEAFF. CDR3 DNA: TGTGCCACCAGCAGAGATCTGAATGAAGCTTTCTTT.

This chain connects TRBV11-3 to TRBJ2-2, with TRBD2 matching 11 bases. V was clipped by 5 bases and J by 7 bases; unmatched bases: 6. Per the germline V gene, CDR1 is SGHNT and CDR2 is YENEEA. The CDR3 is made up of 15 amino acids. CDR3 loop: CASSPLAGGVGELFF. In DNA, the CDR3 is TGTGCCAGCAGCCCGCTAGCGGGAGGCGTCGGGGAGCTGTTTTTT. Based on the CDR3 plus reference TRBV11-3 and TRBJ2-2, the full variable domain is EAGVVQSPRYKIIEKKQPVAFWCNPISGHNTLYWYLQNLGQGPELLIRYENEEAVDDSQLPKDRFSAERLKGVDSTLKIQPAELGDSAVYLCASSPLAGGVGELFFGEGSRLTVL.

J is TRBJ2-7 and V is TRBV4-3; D is undetermined. CDR3 size: 13 residues. Trimming took off 5 bases at V and 2 bases at J, with 10 bases between the two ends. CDR1 is LGHNA, CDR2 YSLEER, per germline. The CDR3 nucleotides read TGCGCCAGCAGCGAGGCGTTGACCTACGAGCAGTACTTC. Amino acids: CASSEALTYEQYF.

This sequence joins TRBV29-1 and TRBJ2-1; D is unresolved. CDR3 length equals 16 residues. CDR1 SQVTM and CDR2 ANQGSEA come from the germline V gene. Trimming left V 0 bases short and J 0 bases short, with 12 bases between. As DNA, the CDR3 is TGCAGCGTTGAAGAGTGGAGTCAGAGCTCCTACAATGAGCAGTTCTTC. Protein product: CSVEEWSQSSYNEQFF.